This T cell receptor (beta chain) was captured by sequencing in a study of blood T cells in healthy people across ages. Germline V gene lookup returns CDR1 MDHEN and CDR2 SYDVKM. V lost 5 bases, J lost 7 bases, and 10 bases stayed unmatched. The CDR3 has 14 residues. Isolation recovered at least 6 million PBMCs from every sample. Together with a sample-barcoded 5' primer, a J-beta primer mix was included in a second PCR lasting roughly 6 to 12 cycles. In TCRdb, the 5' RACE reads were re-called with MiXCR into one record per CDR3 protein. The sample consists of roughly 730,000 distinct CDR3 sequences, around three fifths of them appearing once.

This receptor was identified in a man aged 40-49 years in good health. The chain employs TRBV28 and TRBJ1-1; 7 bases line up with TRBD1. Sequencing used blood. The CDR3 DNA follows: TGTGCCAGCAGTCCGCTGACAGGGAACCTTGAAGCTTTCTTT. This translates into CASSPLTGNLEAFF.